This TCR beta chain was recorded in a study of blood T cell repertoires in COVID-19. The repertoire was sequenced with immunoSEQ multiplex PCR; TCRdb's copy has only in-frame clones and lacks some. The sample lists roughly 180,000 clones, more than 65% occurring once. Individuals drawn from about 26 US areas were about 18 to 95 years old. Cohorts were assigned according to the clinical history that participants reported. Sequencing used PBMCs or T cells enriched from blood (not recorded which). The source is a man between 60 and 75 years old who had recovered from COVID-19.

For the CDR3, the DNA is TGTGCCAGCAGCCCGAGCGGGGGCCCAGATACGCAGTATTTT. This sequence encodes CASSPSGGPDTQYF. The V and J genes are TRBV7-2 and TRBJ2-3; TRBD2 matches at 8 bases. This CDR3 comprises 14 residues. Germline values: CDR1 SGHTA, CDR2 FQGNSA. Unmatched junction bases numbered 5, after V lost 5 bases and J lost 4 bases.